These 3 T cell receptor beta chains were all obtained from the same sample, sequenced in a study of T cell responses to AZD1222 COVID-19 vaccine. Clones were read by immunoSEQ multiplex PCR, and TCRdb kept only the in-frame ones, dropping some. The table includes approximately 190,000 clones, about 93% detected once. Sequenced here: peripheral blood, sampled 28 days after the second AZD1222 dose. The receptors stem from an adult who received the AZD1222 COVID-19 vaccine.

V and J are TRBV2 and TRBJ1-6, with D possibly being TRBD1 (5 bases). The germline CDR1 and CDR2 sequences are SNHLY and FYNNEI. The CDR3 totals 14 residues. V was pared by 1 base and J by 7 bases, with 8 bases between. This CDR3 is CASSEVTANSPLHF. The CDR3 coding sequence is TGTGCCAGCAGTGAAGTGACAGCAAATTCACCCCTCCACTTT.

The genes are TRBV10-2 and TRBJ1-4, with D unclear. Trimming shortened V by 6 bases and J by 8 bases, and 16 bases separated the two germline ends. This CDR3 comprises 14 residues. Looked up from germline, CDR1 is WSHSY and CDR2 is SAAADI. This CDR3 reads CASRRRKDTEKLFF. As DNA, the CDR3 is TGCGCCAGCAGGAGACGGAAAGACACAGAAAAACTGTTTTTT.

This CDR3 is CSGGDSRSSYEQYF. CDR3 coding DNA: TGCAGCGGGGGGGACTCCCGCAGCTCCTACGAGCAGTACTTC. V gene TRBV29-1 combines with J gene TRBJ2-7; D may be TRBD2 (6 bases). V gave up 7 bases and J gave up 0 bases, with 16 bases separating them. The CDR3 consists of 14 residues. CDR1 is SQVTM, CDR2 ANQGSEA, per germline.